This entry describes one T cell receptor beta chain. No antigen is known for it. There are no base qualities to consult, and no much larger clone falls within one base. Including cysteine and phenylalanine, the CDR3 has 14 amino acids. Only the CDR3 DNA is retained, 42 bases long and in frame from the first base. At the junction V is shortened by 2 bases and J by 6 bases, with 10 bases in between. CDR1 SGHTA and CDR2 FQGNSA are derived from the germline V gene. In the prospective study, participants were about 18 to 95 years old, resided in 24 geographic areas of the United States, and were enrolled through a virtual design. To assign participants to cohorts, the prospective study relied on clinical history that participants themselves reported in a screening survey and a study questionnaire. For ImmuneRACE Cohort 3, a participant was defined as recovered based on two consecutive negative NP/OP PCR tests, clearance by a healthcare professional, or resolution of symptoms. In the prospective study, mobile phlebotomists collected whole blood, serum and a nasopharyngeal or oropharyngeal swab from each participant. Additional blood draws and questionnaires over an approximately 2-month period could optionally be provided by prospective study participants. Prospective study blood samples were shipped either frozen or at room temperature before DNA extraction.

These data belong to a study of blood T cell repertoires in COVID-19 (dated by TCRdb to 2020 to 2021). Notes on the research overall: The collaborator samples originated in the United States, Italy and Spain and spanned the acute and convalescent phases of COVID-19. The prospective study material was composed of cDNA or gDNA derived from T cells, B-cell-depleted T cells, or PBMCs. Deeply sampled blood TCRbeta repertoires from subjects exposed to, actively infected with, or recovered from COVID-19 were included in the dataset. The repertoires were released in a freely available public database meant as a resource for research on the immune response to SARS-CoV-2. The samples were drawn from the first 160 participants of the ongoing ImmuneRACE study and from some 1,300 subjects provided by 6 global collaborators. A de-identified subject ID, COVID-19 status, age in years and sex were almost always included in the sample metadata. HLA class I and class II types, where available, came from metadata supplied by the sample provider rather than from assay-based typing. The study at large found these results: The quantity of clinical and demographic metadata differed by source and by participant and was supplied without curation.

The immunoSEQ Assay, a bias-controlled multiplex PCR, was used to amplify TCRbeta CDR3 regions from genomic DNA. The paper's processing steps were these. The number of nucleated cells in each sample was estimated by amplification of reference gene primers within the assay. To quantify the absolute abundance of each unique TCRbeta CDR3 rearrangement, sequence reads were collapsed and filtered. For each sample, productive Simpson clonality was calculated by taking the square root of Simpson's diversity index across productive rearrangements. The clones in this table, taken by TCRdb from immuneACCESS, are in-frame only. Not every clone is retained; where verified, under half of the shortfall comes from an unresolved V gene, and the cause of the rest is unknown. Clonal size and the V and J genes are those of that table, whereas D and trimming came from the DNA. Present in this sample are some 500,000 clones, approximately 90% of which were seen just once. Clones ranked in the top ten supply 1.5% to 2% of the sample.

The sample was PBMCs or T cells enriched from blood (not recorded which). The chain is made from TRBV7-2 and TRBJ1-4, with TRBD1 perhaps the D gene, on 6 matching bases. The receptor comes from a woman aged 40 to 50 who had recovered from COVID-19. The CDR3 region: CASSLQGMDEKLFF. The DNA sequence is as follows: TGTGCCAGCAGCTTACAGGGGATGGATGAAAAACTGTTTTTT. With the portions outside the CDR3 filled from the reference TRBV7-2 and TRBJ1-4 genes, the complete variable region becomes GAGVSQSPSNKVTEKGKDVELRCDPISGHTALYWYRQSLGQGLEFLIYFQGNSAPDKSGLPSDRFSAERTGGSVSTLTIQRTQQEDSAVYLCASSLQGMDEKLFFGSGTQLSVL.